This T cell receptor (beta chain) was retrieved from a study of graft-versus-host responses after intestinal transplantation. About the study: Anti-thymocyte globulin induction preceded three to four years of tacrolimus and steroid maintenance in all recipients.

Only in-frame clones appear in the TCRdb table, and some are missing; sequencing was by immunoSEQ multiplex PCR. The profile shows under 9,500 clones, around 72% of them singletons. CDR3 length equals 14 residues. Germline-derived CDR1 and CDR2 are MNHNS and SASEGT. The V end lost 1 base, the J end lost 4 bases, and 8 bases lay between the germline ends. In the case of this clone: Its antigen is unknown. The identical CDR3 is also encoded by other nucleotide sequences in the sample.

Findings and caveats of the study: Within allografts, high graft-versus-host to host-versus-graft clonal ratios were seen among patients with graft-donor T cell macrochimerism. Declining HvG levels early post-transplant were linked to peak circulating GvH clone levels.

Graft tissue was processed to release intraepithelial and lamina propria lymphocytes. Material: ileum tissue, obtained nearly 500 days after intestinal transplant. The V and J genes are TRBV6-1 and TRBJ1-5; D ambiguous. This TCR was sampled from a human patient who received an intestinal transplant, so some T cells may come from the graft donor. The CDR3 DNA is TGTGCCAGCAGTGAAGTAGGGTCAAATCAGCCCCAGCATTTT. Translation gives CASSEVGSNQPQHF.